This T cell receptor beta chain was sequenced for a study of blood T cell repertoires in COVID-19. Across the whole study: Specimens from acute and convalescent COVID-19 originated in the United States, Italy and Spain. Nucleic acid was either cDNA or gDNA, and it came from T cells, B-cell-depleted T cells, or PBMCs.

TCRdb keeps only in-frame clones here, not all; method: immunoSEQ multiplex PCR. The table includes around 42,000 clones, about 80% detected once. The CDR3 totals 13 residues. V was trimmed by 4 bases and J by 4 bases, leaving 8 bases between them. Germline V gene sequence: CDR1 SGHNT, CDR2 YENEEA. The sequencing input was peripheral blood. The receptor was isolated from a woman in her fifties or sixties with acute or convalescent COVID-19. The chain uses TRBV11-3 and TRBJ2-1, with a possible D match to TRBD1 (5 bases). CDR3 amino acids: CASSYQGYNEQFF. Here the CDR3 DNA reads TGTGCCAGCAGCTACCAGGGTTACAATGAGCAGTTCTTC.